A single T cell receptor (gamma chain) is shown here with its context. This CDR3 is 15 amino acids long. Germline lookup yields CDR1 GITISATS and CDR2 ISYDGTV (reference sequence). The sample comes from a study of gamma-delta chains in newborns, infants, children. The wider study: Microbial exposure reportedly drives polyclonal innate γδ T cell expansion after birth.

TCRdb re-called the reads through CATT. In total, the table holds around 14 gamma-chain clones. The V gene is TRGV9; the J gene was not called. This TCR derives from a child who received the measles vaccine. This table probably holds off-target reads from a library built for another chain. Sequenced material: blood. The CDR3 coding sequence is TGTGCCTGTGACACCGTGGGGCTCTTGACAGCACAACTCTTCTTT. Protein product: CACDTVGLLTAQLFF.